One and the same sample provided the 13 T cell receptor beta chains below, sequenced in a study of T cell repertoires in cytomegalovirus infection. No antigen has been assigned to these receptors. Each CDR3 protein gets one entry after TCRdb re-called the reads with MiXCR. The table records around 430,000 distinct CDR3 sequences, more than 40% of them present only once. The specimen was cultured PBMCs, collected from culture after CMV antigen stimulation. All receptors come from a human donor in good health (CMV status not recorded). Some clones in this sample may be carry-over from other donors' samples.

The rearrangement uses TRBV27 and TRBJ1-6, with a weak D call TRBD1 (5 bases). V was trimmed by 4 bases and J by 5 bases, leaving 12 bases between them. The CDR3 has 15 residues. Germline V CDR1 and CDR2: MNHEY, SMNVEV (reference sequence). The CDR3 reads CASSSSGLNNSPLHF. In nucleotides, the CDR3 is TGTGCCAGCAGTTCATCGGGACTGAATAATTCACCCCTCCACTTT.

The chain carries TRBV10-3 and TRBJ2-2, with D perhaps matching TRBD2 (6 bases). There are 14 residues in the CDR3. Germline lookup yields CDR1 ENHRY and CDR2 SYGVKD. The V and J ends lost 3 bases and 5 bases respectively, with 10 bases between them. The CDR3, as DNA: TGTGCCATCAGTGAAACTAGCCAAACCGGGGAGCTGTTTTTT. The encoded protein is CAISETSQTGELFF.

The sample holds a few counts of this clonotype. The rearrangement joins TRBV7-6 to TRBJ2-1, with a tentative D call TRBD1 (6 bases). The CDR3 covers 16 residues. The germline gives CDR1 SGHVS, CDR2 FNYEAQ. Trimming left V 5 bases short and J 7 bases short, with 21 bases between. The CDR3 loop is CASSPPRTDPGNEQFF. CDR3 in DNA: TGTGCCAGCAGCCCGCCGAGGACAGACCCTGGTAATGAGCAGTTCTTC. Filled out from reference TRBV7-6 and TRBJ2-1, the complete variable domain reads GAGVSQSPRYKVTKRGQDVALRCDPISGHVSLYWYRQALGQGPEFLTYFNYEAQQDKSGLPNDRFSAERPEGSISTLTIQRTEQRDSAMYRCASSPPRTDPGNEQFFGPGTRLTVL.

The V and J genes are TRBV19 and TRBJ2-7, with a weak D call TRBD2 (7 bases). V gave up 5 bases and J gave up 2 bases, with 16 bases separating them. CDR1 LNHDA and CDR2 SQIVND come from the germline V gene (reference sequence). CDR3 size: 15 residues. The CDR3: CASSPGGGRTYEQYF. The CDR3 region has the DNA TGTGCCAGTAGTCCTGGGGGGGGCCGAACCTACGAGCAGTACTTC.

This chain connects TRBV27 to TRBJ2-7, with 8 bases matching TRBD1. Germline CDR1 and CDR2: MNHEY and SMNVEV (reference sequence). The CDR3 consists of 14 residues. Losses at the gene ends were 4 bases for V and 4 bases for J; bases not matched to a gene: 6. The CDR3 DNA sequence: TGTGCCAGCAGTTCTTGGACAGGGATTTACGAGCAGTACTTC. This translates into CASSSWTGIYEQYF.

The chain employs TRBV7-4 and TRBJ2-6, with a weak D call TRBD1 (5 bases). The CDR3 contains 14 residues. V was pared by 4 bases and J by 2 bases, with 6 bases between. Germline CDR1 and CDR2: SGHVT and SQSDAQ. Here the CDR3 reads CASSSGTGANVLTF. CDR3 nucleotides: TGTGCCAGCAGCTCAGGGACTGGGGCCAACGTCCTGACTTTC.

J is TRBJ2-5 and V is TRBV7-2; possible D gene TRBD1, 6 bases. From germline, CDR1 is SGHTA and CDR2 FQGNSA. The CDR3 has 12 amino acids. Trimming stripped 4 bases from V and 9 bases from J, with 12 bases between. This chain's CDR3 is CASSSLGASQYF. CDR3 DNA: TGTGCCAGCAGCTCATTGGGGGCGTCCCAGTACTTC. Based on the CDR3 plus reference TRBV7-2 and TRBJ2-5, the full variable domain is GAGVSQSPSNKVTEKGKDVELRCDPISGHTALYWYRQSLGQGLEFLIYFQGNSAPDKSGLPSDRFSAERTGGSVSTLTIQRTQQEDSAVYLCASSSLGASQYFGPGTRLLVL.

For the CDR3, the DNA is TGTGCCAGCAGGACAGGGAGGGTTTACTATGGCTACACCTTC. Its protein is CASRTGRVYYGYTF. The V call is TRBV6-1, the J call TRBJ1-2, with 7 bases that match TRBD1. V was pared by 6 bases and J by 3 bases, with 7 bases of the junction left unmatched. The CDR3 covers 14 residues. Germline CDR1 is MNHNS and CDR2 is SASEGT.

This clonotype was counted between two and nine times. V usage is TRBV27 and J usage is TRBJ1-4, with D possibly TRBD1 on 6 matching bases. Per germline, CDR1 MNHEY and CDR2 SMNVEV (reference sequence). The CDR3 sequence is 15 residues long. V dropped 4 bases and J dropped 2 bases, with 11 bases sitting between them. This chain's CDR3 is CASSSRGLTNEKLFF. CDR3 coding DNA: TGTGCCAGCAGTTCCAGGGGTTTGACTAATGAAAAACTGTTTTTT.

The chain is built from TRBV7-9 and TRBJ1-1, with D possibly TRBD1 on 5 matching bases. CDR1 and CDR2 from the germline V gene are SEHNR and FQNEAQ (reference sequence). The CDR3 covers 16 residues. V was clipped by 5 bases and J by 1 base, with 17 bases between them. For the CDR3, the DNA is TGTGCCAGCAGCCCGCTTCCCGCGGGGGAGAACACTGAAGCTTTCTTT. This codes for CASSPLPAGENTEAFF.

This chain's CDR3 is CASSYARYEQYF. The CDR3 nucleotides read TGTGCCAGCAGCTACGCCCGCTACGAGCAGTACTTC. V is TRBV7-2 and J is TRBJ2-7, with D unclear. With 4 bases removed from V and 3 bases from J, the gap between germline ends came to 7 bases. The CDR3 length is 12 residues. CDR1 SGHTA and CDR2 FQGNSA come from the germline V gene.

This chain connects TRBV5-1 to TRBJ2-7; 7 nucleotides line up with TRBD1. The CDR3 length is 14 residues. V shed 3 bases, J shed 6 bases, and the junction held 9 bases outside the gene matches. Germline values: CDR1 SGHRS, CDR2 YFSETQ. The CDR3 DNA reads TGCGCCAGCAGCTCCTCCGGACAGGCCGCCGAGCAGTACTTC. Translation gives CASSSSGQAAEQYF.

This chain links TRBV7-6 with TRBJ2-1; D is unclear. The CDR3 extends over 11 amino acids. V lost 8 bases to trimming and J lost 9 bases, with 11 bases between them. Germline CDR1 and CDR2: SGHVS and FNYEAQ. The CDR3 spells CASSRGVEQFF. The DNA of the CDR3 is TGTGCCAGCTCTCGAGGTGTTGAGCAGTTCTTC.